These 7 T cell receptor beta chains were sequenced from one sample in a study of blood T cell repertoires in COVID-19. Sequencing was performed with immunoSEQ multiplex PCR; in TCRdb, only in-frame clones are kept and a portion is missing. The table lists just over 300,000 clones, 90% of them singletons. The specimen sequenced was PBMCs or T cells enriched from blood (not recorded which). The origin of the receptors is a woman between 18 and 30 years old with acute COVID-19.

This chain connects TRBV14 to TRBJ2-7, with TRBD2 matching over 11 bases. This CDR3 contains 15 residues. Looked up from germline, CDR1 is SGHDN and CDR2 is FVKESK. The V gene end was trimmed by 2 bases and the J gene end by 6 bases; junction bases not matched to a gene: 6. The CDR3 coding sequence is TGTGCCAGCAGCCAAACGGGACTAGCGGACCCCGAGCAGTACTTC. Amino acid sequence: CASSQTGLADPEQYF.

To note about this clone: Additional DNA sequences in this sample encode the identical CDR3. V usage is TRBV5-1 and J usage is TRBJ2-1, with 10 positions matching TRBD2. The V and J ends lost 0 bases and 4 bases, in that order; junction bases with no gene match: 1. CDR1 and CDR2 (germline): SGHRS, YFSETQ. The CDR3 has 15 residues. CDR3 region: CASSLGLAGYNEQFF. CDR3 coding DNA: TGCGCCAGCAGCTTGGGACTAGCGGGTTACAATGAGCAGTTCTTC.

This clone showed up just once. The DNA for the CDR3 is TGTGCCAGCAGTGGCTCGCAGCGGGAGTCTGGGGAGCTGTTTTTT. The encoded protein is CASSGSQRESGELFF. V is TRBV6-4 and J is TRBJ2-2; 8 bases are a match to TRBD2. V shed 4 bases, J shed 8 bases, and the junction held 9 bases outside the gene matches. Germline CDR1 reads MRHNA; CDR2 reads SNTAGT. This CDR3 comprises 15 residues.

V is TRBV13 and J is TRBJ1-6; D may be TRBD1 (5 bases). V was cut by 1 base and J by 10 bases, with 14 bases left in between. From germline, CDR1 is PRHDT and CDR2 FYEKMQ (reference sequence). The CDR3 is 15 amino acids. The CDR3 nucleotides read TGTGCCAGCAGCTTAGATCGGGGGTCCGAATCACCCCTCCACTTT. Translated: CASSLDRGSESPLHF.

About this clone: The junction and the germline gene differ at one end; a read error may be behind it. The CDR3 sequence: CASSRDGGDPVF. CDR3 nucleotide sequence: TGCGCCAGCAGCCGGGACGGGGGGGATCCTGTCTTC. This chain connects TRBV5-1 to TRBJ2-7; TRBD2 agrees at 8 bases. Germline V gene lookup returns CDR1 SGHRS and CDR2 YFSETQ. The CDR3 totals 12 residues.

CDR3 nucleotide sequence: TGTGCCAGCAGCCAAGTCCGGACAGGGAACACTGAAGCTTTCTTT. Amino acids: CASSQVRTGNTEAFF. V gene TRBV3-1 (or the pseudogene TRBV3-2) combines with J gene TRBJ1-1; 7 bases align to TRBD1. The V gene's germline CDR1 is LGHDT and CDR2 YNNKEL (reference sequence). V shed 1 base and J 1 base; nucleotides not matched to a gene: 3. The CDR3 is made up of 15 amino acids.

The chain carries TRBV6-5 and TRBJ2-7; a possible D gene is TRBD1 (6 bases). The CDR3 has 14 residues. V was shortened by 8 bases and J by 3 bases, with 17 bases between the two germline ends. The germline CDR1 and CDR2 sequences are MNHEY and SVGAGI. In nucleotides, the CDR3 is TGTGCCAGCTCCCAGGGGCAGGGAGTCTACGAGCAGTACTTC. Residues: CASSQGQGVYEQYF.